The present entry profiles one T cell receptor (beta chain) with its context. The sample belongs to a study of blood T cell repertoires in COVID-19. Study summary: Acute and convalescent COVID-19 samples came from the United States, Italy and Spain. Nucleic acid was either cDNA or gDNA, and it came from T cells, B-cell-depleted T cells, or PBMCs.

Germline V gives CDR1 SGHTA, CDR2 FQGTGA. Germline trimming cut 5 bases from V and 4 bases from J; bases unmatched to any gene: 13. This CDR3 spans 17 amino acids. Under the authors' procedure: It was from reference gene primer amplification that nucleated cell counts were estimated. The repertoire was sequenced with immunoSEQ multiplex PCR; TCRdb's copy has only in-frame clones and lacks some. V, J and clone size reflect that table, while D and trimming were determined from the DNA. The table records 150,000 to 200,000 clones, around two thirds of them present only once. What was sequenced was peripheral blood. The sequence derives from a woman of 80 years or more with acute or convalescent COVID-19. The rearrangement links TRBV7-3 to TRBJ2-3; 9 bases align to TRBD1. In DNA form, the CDR3 reads TGTGCCAGCAGCCCGAGACCGGGACAGGGCGAGTCAGATACGCAGTATTTT. The encoded protein is CASSPRPGQGESDTQYF.